This TCR beta chain derives from a study of T cells after yellow fever vaccination. General study points: Abundant bulk-derived clonotypes could contaminate FACS-sorted repertoires.

TCRdb re-called the 5' RACE reads with MiXCR, one entry per CDR3 protein. The sample lists about 400,000 distinct CDR3 sequences, approximately 10% occurring once. V was shortened by 4 bases and J by 4 bases, with 14 bases between the two germline ends. There are 14 residues in the CDR3. The germline gives CDR1 LGHDT, CDR2 YNNKEL (reference sequence). This clonotype was counted ten times or more. The antigen remains unidentified. The chain carries TRBV3-1 and TRBJ2-7; D uncertain. The TCR sequence derives from a man between 18 and 35 years old who received the YFV17D yellow fever vaccine. Sequenced material: PBMCs, taken on the day of the first yellow fever vaccination. The CDR3 nucleotides are TGTGCCAGCAGCCTACACACAATGAATTACGAGCAGTACTTC. Its protein is CASSLHTMNYEQYF.